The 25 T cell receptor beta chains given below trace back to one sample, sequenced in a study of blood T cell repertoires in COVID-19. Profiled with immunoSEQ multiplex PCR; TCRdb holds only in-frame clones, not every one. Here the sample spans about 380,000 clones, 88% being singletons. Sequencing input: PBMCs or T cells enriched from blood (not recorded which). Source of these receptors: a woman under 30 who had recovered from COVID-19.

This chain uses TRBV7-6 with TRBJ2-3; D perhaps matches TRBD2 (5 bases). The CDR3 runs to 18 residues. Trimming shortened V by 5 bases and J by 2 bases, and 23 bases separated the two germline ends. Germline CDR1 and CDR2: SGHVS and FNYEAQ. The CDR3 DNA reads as TGTGCCAGCAGCGTATGGCAAGCGGAGACGGCTCACACAGATACGCAGTATTTT. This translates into CASSVWQAETAHTDTQYF.

The CDR3 nucleotides read TGTGCCAGCAGCGTGGGACTAGCGGACACCGGGGAGCTGTTTTTT. The encoded protein is CASSVGLADTGELFF. V usage is TRBV5-4 and J usage is TRBJ2-2; TRBD2 matches at 11 bases. CDR1 and CDR2 from the germline V gene are SGHNT and YYREEE (reference sequence). The CDR3 is made up of 15 amino acids. Trimming at V came to 4 bases and at J to 3 bases, leaving 2 bases not matched to a gene.

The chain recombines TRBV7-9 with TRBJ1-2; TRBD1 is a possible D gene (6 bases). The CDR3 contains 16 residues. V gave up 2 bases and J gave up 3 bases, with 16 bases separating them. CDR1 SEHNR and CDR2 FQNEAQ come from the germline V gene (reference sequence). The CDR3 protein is CASSLIAGGADYGYTF. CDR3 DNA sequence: TGTGCCAGCAGCTTAATCGCGGGGGGCGCTGACTATGGCTACACCTTC.

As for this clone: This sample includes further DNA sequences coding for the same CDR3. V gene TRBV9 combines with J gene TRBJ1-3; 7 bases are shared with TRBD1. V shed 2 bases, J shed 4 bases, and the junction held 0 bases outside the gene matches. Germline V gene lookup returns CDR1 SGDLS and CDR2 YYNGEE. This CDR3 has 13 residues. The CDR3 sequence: CASSVGQGNTIYF. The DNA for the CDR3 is TGTGCCAGCAGCGTGGGACAGGGAAACACCATATATTTT.

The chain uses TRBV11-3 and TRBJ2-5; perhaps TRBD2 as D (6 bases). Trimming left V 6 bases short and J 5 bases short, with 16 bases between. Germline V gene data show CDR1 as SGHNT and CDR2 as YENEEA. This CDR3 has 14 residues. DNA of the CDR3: TGTGCCAGCAGTTTCACAGCGGGTAGTGAGACCCAGTACTTC. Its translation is CASSFTAGSETQYF.

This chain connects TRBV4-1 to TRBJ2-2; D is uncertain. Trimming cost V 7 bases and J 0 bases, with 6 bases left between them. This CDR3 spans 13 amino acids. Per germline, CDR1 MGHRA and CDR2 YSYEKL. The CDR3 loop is CASTQTNTGELFF. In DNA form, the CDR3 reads TGCGCCAGCACACAGACGAACACCGGGGAGCTGTTTTTT.

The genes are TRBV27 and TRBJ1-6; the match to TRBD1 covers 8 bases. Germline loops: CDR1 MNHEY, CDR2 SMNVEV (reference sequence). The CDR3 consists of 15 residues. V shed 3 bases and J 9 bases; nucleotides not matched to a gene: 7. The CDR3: CASSFLAGGGSPLHF. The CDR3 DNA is TGTGCCAGCAGTTTCCTCGCAGGGGGCGGTTCACCCCTCCACTTT.

The CDR3 DNA reads as TGTGCCAGCAGCTTGACTAGCTCTATCTTTCGGGAGACCCAGTACTTC. This gives the protein CASSLTSSIFRETQYF. The genes are TRBV7-9 and TRBJ2-5, with 7 positions matching TRBD2. CDR1 is SEHNR and CDR2 is FQNEAQ in the germline V gene (reference sequence). CDR3 length: 16 amino acids. With V trimmed by 3 bases and J by 5 bases, 12 bases remained unmatched.

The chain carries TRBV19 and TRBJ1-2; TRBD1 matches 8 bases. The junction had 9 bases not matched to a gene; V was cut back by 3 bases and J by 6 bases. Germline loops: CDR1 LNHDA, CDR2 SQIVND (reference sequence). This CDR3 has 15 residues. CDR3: CASSIARGQVNGYTF. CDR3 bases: TGTGCCAGTAGTATCGCCCGGGGACAGGTAAATGGCTACACCTTC.

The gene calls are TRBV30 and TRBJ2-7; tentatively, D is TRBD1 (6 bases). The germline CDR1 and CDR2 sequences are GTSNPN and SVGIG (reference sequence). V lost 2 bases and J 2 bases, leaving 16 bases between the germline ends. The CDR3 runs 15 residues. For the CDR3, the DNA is TGTGCCTGGAGTCCACAGGGTCGGGCTACCTACGAGCAGTACTTC. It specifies CAWSPQGRATYEQYF.

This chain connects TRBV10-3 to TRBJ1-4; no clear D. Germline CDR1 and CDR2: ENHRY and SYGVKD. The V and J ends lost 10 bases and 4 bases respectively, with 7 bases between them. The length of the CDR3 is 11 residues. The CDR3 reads CATGGNEKLFF. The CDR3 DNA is TGTGCCACCGGCGGTAATGAAAAACTGTTTTTT.

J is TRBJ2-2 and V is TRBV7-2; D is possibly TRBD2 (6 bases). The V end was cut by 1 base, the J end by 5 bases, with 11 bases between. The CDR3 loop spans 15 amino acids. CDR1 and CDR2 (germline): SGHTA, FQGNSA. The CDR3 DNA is TGTGCCAGCAGCTTAGAGGTGGGGGGAACCGGGGAGCTGTTTTTT. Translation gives CASSLEVGGTGELFF.

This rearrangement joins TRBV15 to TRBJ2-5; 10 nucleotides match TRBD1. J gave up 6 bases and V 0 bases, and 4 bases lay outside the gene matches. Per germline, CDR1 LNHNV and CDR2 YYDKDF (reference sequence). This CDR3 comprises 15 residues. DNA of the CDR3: TGTGCCACCAGCAGAGATAGGGGACAGGGGCAGACCCAGTACTTC. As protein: CATSRDRGQGQTQYF.

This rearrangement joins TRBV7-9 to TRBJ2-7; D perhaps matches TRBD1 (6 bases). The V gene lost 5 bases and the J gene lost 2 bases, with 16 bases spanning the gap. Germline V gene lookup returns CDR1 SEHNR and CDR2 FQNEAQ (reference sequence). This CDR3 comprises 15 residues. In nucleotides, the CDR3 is TGTGCCAGCAGCACGCCGGGACAAGCGACCTACGAGCAGTACTTC. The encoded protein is CASSTPGQATYEQYF.

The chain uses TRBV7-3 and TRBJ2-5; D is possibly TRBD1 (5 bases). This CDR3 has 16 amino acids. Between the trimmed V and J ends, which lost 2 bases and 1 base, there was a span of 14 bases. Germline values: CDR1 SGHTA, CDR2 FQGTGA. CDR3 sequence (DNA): TGTGCCAGCAGCTTAGTGGGCCCAGGGTCCCAAGAGACCCAGTACTTC. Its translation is CASSLVGPGSQETQYF.

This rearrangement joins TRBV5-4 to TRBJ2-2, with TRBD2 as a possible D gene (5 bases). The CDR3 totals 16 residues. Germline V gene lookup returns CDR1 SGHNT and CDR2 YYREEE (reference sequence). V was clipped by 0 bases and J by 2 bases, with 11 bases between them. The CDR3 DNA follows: TGTGCCAGCAGCTTGGAACAGCGGATTAACACCGGGGAGCTGTTTTTT. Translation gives CASSLEQRINTGELFF. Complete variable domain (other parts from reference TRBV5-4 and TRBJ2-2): ETGVTQSPTHLIKTRGQQVTLRCSSQSGHNTVSWYQQALGQGPQFIFQYYREEENGRGNFPPRFSGLQFPNYSSELNVNALELDDSALYLCASSLEQRINTGELFFGEGSRLTVL.

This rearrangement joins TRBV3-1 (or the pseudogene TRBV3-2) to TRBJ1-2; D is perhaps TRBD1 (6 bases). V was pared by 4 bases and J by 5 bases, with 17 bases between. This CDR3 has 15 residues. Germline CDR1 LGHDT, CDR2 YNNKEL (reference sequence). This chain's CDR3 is CASSPQVDSDYGYTF. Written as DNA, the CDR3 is TGTGCCAGCAGCCCACAAGTGGACAGTGATTATGGCTACACCTTC.

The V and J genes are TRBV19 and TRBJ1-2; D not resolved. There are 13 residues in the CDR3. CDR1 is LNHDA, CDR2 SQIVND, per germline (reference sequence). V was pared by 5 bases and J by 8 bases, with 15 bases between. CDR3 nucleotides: TGTGCCAGTAGTCCGCGGCTACTCGAGGGCTACACCTTC. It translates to CASSPRLLEGYTF.

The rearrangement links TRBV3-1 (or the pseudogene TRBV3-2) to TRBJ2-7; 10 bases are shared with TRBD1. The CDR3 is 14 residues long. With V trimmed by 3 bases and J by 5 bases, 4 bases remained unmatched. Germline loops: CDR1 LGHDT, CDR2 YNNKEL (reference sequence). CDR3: CASSHGDRGDEQYF. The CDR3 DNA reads TGTGCCAGCAGCCACGGGGACAGGGGAGACGAGCAGTACTTC.

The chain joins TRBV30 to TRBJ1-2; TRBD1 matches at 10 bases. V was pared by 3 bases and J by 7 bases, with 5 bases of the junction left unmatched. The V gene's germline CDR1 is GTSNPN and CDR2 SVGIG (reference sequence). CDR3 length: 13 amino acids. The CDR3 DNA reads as TGTGCCTGGAGGTCGACAGGGGGCTCTGGCTACACCTTC. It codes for CAWRSTGGSGYTF.

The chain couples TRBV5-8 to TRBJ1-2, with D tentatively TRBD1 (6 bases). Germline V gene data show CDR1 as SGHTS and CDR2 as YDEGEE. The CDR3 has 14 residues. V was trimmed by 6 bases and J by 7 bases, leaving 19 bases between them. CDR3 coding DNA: TGTGCCAGCAACACGGTCTTGGGGGGGGCTGGCTACACCTTC. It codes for CASNTVLGGAGYTF.

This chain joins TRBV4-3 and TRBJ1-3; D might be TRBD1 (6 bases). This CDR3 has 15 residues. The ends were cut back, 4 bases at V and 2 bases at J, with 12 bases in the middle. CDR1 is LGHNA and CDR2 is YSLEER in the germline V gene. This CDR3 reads CASSPTRGTGNTIYF. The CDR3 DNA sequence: TGCGCCAGCAGCCCTACCAGGGGTACTGGAAACACCATATATTTT.

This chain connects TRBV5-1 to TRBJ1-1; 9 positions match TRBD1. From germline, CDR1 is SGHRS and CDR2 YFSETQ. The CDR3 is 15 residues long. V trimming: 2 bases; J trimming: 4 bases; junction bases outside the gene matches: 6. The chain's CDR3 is CASSFTGTGTTEAFF. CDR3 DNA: TGCGCCAGCAGCTTTACCGGGACAGGGACCACTGAAGCTTTCTTT.

Written as DNA, the CDR3 is TGTGCCAGTTTCAGGGGGCGGACTGAAGCTTTCTTT. The encoded protein is CASFRGRTEAFF. This chain connects TRBV19 to TRBJ1-1, with 8 bases that match TRBD1. J lost 5 bases, V lost 8 bases, and 4 bases had no gene match. There are 12 residues in the CDR3. The V gene's germline CDR1 is LNHDA and CDR2 SQIVND (reference sequence). Full variable domain (rest looked up from reference TRBV19 and TRBJ1-1): DGGITQSPKYLFRKEGQNVTLSCEQNLNHDAMYWYRQDPGQGLRLIYYSQIVNDFQKGDIAEGYSVSREKKESFPLTVTSAQKNPTAFYLCASFRGRTEAFFGQGTRLTVV.

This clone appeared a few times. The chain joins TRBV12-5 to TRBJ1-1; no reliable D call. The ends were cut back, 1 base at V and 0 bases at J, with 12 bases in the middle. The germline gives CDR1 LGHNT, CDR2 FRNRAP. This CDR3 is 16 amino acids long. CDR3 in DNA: TGTGCTAGTGGTTTGGCCGTCCTTACATTGAACACTGAAGCTTTCTTT. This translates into CASGLAVLTLNTEAFF.